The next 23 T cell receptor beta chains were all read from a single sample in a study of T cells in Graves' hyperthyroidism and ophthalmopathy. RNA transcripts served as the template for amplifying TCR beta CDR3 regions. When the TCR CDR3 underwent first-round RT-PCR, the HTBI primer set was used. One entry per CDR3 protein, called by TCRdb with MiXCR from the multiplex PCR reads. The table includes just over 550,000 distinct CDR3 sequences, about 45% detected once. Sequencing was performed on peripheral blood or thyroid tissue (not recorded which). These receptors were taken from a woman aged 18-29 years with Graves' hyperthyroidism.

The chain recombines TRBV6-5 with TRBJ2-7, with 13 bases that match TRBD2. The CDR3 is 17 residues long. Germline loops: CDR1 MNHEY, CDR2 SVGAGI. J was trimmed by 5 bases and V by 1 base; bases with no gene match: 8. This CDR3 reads CASSYFQGLAGTHEQYF. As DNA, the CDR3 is TGTGCCAGCAGTTACTTCCAGGGACTAGCGGGAACTCACGAGCAGTACTTC.

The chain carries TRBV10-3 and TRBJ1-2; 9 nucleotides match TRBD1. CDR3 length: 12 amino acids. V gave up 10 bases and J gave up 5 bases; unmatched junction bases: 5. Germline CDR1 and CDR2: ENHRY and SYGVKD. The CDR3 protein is CATRTGVYGYTF. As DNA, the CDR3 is TGTGCCACCCGGACAGGGGTTTATGGCTACACCTTC.

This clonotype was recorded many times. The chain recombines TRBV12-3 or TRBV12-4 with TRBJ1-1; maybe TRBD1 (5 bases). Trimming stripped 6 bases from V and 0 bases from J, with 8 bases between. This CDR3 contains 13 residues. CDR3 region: CASRTVLNTEAFF. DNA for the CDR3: TGTGCCAGCAGGACAGTCCTGAACACTGAAGCTTTCTTT.

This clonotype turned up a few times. CDR3 loop: CASSLSRKTEAFF. The CDR3 nucleotides read TGTGCCAGCAGCTTATCACGGAAAACTGAAGCTTTCTTT. The chain employs TRBV7-9 and TRBJ1-1; D is unresolved. V was trimmed by 2 bases and J by 5 bases, leaving 9 bases between them. The germline gives CDR1 SEHNR, CDR2 FQNEAQ (reference sequence). This CDR3 comprises 13 residues.

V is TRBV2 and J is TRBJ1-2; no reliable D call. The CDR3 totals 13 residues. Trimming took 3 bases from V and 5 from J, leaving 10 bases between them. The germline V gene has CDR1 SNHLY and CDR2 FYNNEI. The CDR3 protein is CASSDPAGYGYTF. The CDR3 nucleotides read TGTGCCAGCAGTGATCCAGCGGGATATGGCTACACCTTC.

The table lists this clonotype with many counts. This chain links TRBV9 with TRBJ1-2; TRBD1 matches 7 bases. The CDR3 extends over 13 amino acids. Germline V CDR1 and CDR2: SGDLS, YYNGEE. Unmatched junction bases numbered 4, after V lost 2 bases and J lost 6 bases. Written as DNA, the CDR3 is TGTGCCAGCAGCGTTAGGGACAGAGATGGCTACACCTTC. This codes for CASSVRDRDGYTF.

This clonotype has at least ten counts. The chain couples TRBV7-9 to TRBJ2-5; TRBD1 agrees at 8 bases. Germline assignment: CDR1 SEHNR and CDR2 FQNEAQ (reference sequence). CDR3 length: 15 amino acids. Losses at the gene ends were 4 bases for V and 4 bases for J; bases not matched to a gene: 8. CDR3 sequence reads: CASSSRQGLGETQYF. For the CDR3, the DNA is TGTGCCAGCAGCTCCCGACAGGGGTTGGGAGAGACCCAGTACTTC.

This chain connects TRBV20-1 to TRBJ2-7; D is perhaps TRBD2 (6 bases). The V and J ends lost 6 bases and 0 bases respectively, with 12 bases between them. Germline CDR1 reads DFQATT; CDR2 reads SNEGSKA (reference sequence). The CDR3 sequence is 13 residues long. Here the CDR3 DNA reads TGCAGTGCCCTCCGGGACTCCTCCTACGAGCAGTACTTC. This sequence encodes CSALRDSSYEQYF.

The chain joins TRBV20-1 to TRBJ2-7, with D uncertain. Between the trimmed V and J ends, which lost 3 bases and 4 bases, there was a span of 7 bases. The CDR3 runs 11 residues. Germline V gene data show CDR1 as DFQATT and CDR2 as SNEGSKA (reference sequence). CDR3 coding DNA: TGCAGTGCTAGCCAAACTTACGAGCAGTACTTC. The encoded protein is CSASQTYEQYF.

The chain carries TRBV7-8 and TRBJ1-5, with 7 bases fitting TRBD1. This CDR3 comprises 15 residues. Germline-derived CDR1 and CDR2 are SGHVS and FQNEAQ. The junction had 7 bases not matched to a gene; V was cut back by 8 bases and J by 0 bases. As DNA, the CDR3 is TGTGCCAGCTCTCCGGGACAGCTTAGCAATCAGCCCCAGCATTTT. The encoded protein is CASSPGQLSNQPQHF.

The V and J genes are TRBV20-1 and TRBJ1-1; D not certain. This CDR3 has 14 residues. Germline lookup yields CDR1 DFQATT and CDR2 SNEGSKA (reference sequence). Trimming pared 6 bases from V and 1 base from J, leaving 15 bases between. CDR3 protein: CSAQIGPGNTEAFF. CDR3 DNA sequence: TGCAGTGCCCAAATTGGGCCGGGGAACACTGAAGCTTTCTTT.

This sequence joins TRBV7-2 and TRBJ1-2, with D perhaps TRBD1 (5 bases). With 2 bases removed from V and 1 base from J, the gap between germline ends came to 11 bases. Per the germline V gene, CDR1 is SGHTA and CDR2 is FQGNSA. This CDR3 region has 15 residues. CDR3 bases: TGTGCCAGCAGCTTAACAGGAGGATTTAACTATGGCTACACCTTC. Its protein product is CASSLTGGFNYGYTF.

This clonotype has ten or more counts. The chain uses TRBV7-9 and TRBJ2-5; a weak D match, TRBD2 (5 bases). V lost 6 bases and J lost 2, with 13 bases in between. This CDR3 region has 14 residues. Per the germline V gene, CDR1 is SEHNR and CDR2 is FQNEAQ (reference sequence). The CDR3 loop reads CASRRSTGQETQYF. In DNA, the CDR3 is TGTGCCAGCAGGAGATCGACGGGACAAGAGACCCAGTACTTC.

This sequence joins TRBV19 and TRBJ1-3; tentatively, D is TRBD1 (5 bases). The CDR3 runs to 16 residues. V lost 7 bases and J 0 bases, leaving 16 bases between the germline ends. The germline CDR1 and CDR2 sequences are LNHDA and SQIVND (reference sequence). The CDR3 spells CASTYGTGDSGNTIYF. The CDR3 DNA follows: TGTGCCAGTACCTATGGAACGGGGGACTCTGGAAACACCATATATTTT.

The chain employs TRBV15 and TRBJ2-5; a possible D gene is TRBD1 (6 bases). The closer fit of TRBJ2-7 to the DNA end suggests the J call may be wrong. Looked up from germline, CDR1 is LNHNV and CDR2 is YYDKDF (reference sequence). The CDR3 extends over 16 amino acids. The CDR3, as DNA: TGTGCCACCAGCCGCTCCGGGACAAGGCTACCTTACGAGCAGTACTTC. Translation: CATSRSGTRLPYEQYF.

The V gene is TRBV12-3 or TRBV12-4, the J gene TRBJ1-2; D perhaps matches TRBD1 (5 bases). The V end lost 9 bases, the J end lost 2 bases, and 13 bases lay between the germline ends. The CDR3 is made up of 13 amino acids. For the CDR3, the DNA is TGTGCCAGTTTACAGGAGATCAACTATGGCTACACCTTC. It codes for CASLQEINYGYTF.

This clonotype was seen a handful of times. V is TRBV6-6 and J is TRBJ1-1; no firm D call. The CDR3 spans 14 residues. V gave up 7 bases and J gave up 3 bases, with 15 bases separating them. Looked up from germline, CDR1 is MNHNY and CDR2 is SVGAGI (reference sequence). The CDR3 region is CASTPSPSYTEAFF. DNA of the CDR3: TGTGCCAGCACCCCCTCGCCCTCGTACACTGAAGCTTTCTTT.

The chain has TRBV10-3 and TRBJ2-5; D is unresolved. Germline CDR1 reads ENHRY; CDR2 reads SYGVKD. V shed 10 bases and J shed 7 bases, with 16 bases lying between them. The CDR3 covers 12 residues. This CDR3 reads CANVLGIGTQYF. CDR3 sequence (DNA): TGTGCCAATGTTCTGGGTATCGGGACCCAGTACTTC.

Here the CDR3 DNA reads TGTGCCAGCACTAAAGGACAGGGGTGGTATGAAGCTTTCTTT. Protein sequence: CASTKGQGWYEAFF. This chain joins TRBV7-9 and TRBJ1-1, with TRBD1 identical over 9 bases. The V segment lost 7 bases and the J segment 7 bases; nucleotides outside the gene matches: 10. Germline V gene sequence: CDR1 SEHNR, CDR2 FQNEAQ (reference sequence). The CDR3 extends over 14 amino acids.

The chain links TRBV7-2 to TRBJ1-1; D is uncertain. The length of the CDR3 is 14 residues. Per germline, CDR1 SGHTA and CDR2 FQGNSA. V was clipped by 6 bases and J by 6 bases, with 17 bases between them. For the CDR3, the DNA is TGTGCCAGCAGGAATTTGGGGTCTATGTCTGAAGCTTTCTTT. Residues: CASRNLGSMSEAFF.

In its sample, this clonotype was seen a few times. CDR3 residues: CASSSLAEQYF. CDR3 coding DNA: TGTGCCAGCAGCTCTCTGGCCGAGCAGTACTTC. The chain is built from TRBV12-3 or TRBV12-4 and TRBJ2-7, with D hard to call. The V gene lost 6 bases and the J gene lost 6 bases, with 9 bases spanning the gap. CDR3 length: 11 residues.

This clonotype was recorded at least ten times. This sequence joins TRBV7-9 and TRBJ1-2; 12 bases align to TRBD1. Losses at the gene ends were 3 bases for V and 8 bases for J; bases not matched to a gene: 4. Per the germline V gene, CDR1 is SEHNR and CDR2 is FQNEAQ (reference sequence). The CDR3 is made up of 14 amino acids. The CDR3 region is CASSFGTGGDGYTF. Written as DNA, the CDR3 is TGTGCCAGCAGCTTCGGGACAGGGGGCGACGGCTACACCTTC.

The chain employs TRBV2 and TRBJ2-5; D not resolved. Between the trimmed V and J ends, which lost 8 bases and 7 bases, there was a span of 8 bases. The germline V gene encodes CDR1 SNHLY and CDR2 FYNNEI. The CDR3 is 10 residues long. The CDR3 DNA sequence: TGTGCCAGCTCTTCCCGGACCCAGTACTTC. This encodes CASSSRTQYF.